The rows below give T cell receptor beta chains drawn from one sample of a study of blood T cell repertoires in COVID-19. Clones were sequenced by immunoSEQ multiplex PCR, and TCRdb holds only the in-frame ones, with some missing. The table records about 70,000 clones, roughly 81% of them present only once. The sequencing sample was made of peripheral blood. The receptors were gathered from a man older than 75 with acute or convalescent COVID-19. The CDR3 runs from the conserved cysteine through the conserved F or W. Each record gives: D gene, J gene, V gene, clone size, CDR3 protein, CDR3 DNA. A D gene is named only where the DNA matches it firmly. Not all rows give a size; the values are once, few, many and, for expanded clones, a class.

d_call: NA
j_call: TRBJ1-2
v_call: TRBV18
clone_size: NA
cdr3_aa: CASSPPPGANYGYTF
cdr3_nt: TGTGCCAGCTCACCCCCGCCGGGGGCTAACTATGGCTACACCTTC

d_call: NA
j_call: TRBJ1-5
v_call: TRBV23-1
clone_size: NA
cdr3_aa: CAIIYSGPGFLSNQPQHF
cdr3_nt: TGCGCCATCATATATTCAGGGCCTGGGTTTTTAAGCAATCAGCCCCAGCATTTT

d_call: NA
j_call: TRBJ1-2
v_call: TRBV25-1
clone_size: NA
cdr3_aa: CASSEVGSADYGYTF
cdr3_nt: TGTGCCAGCAGTGAAGTAGGCAGCGCGGACTATGGCTACACCTTC

d_call: TRBD1
j_call: TRBJ1-2
v_call: TRBV6-5
clone_size: many
cdr3_aa: CASRPGTGGARGYTF
cdr3_nt: TGTGCCAGCAGGCCGGGGACAGGGGGCGCGAGAGGCTACACCTTC

d_call: NA
j_call: TRBJ1-1
v_call: TRBV18
clone_size: NA
cdr3_aa: CASQGEGYTEAFF
cdr3_nt: TGTGCCAGTCAAGGGGAGGGATACACTGAAGCTTTCTTT

d_call: NA
j_call: TRBJ1-6
v_call: TRBV11-2
clone_size: NA
cdr3_aa: CASRLSGSSYNSPLHF
cdr3_nt: TGTGCCAGCCGTCTGTCCGGGAGCTCCTATAATTCACCCCTCCACTTT

d_call: TRBD1
j_call: TRBJ1-3
v_call: TRBV19
clone_size: once
cdr3_aa: CASSVGQGPGNTIYF
cdr3_nt: TGTGCCAGTAGTGTTGGACAGGGCCCTGGAAACACCATATATTTT

d_call: TRBD2
j_call: TRBJ2-2
v_call: TRBV3-1/TRBV3-2
clone_size: NA
cdr3_aa: CASSGRTSGRVRSTGELFF
cdr3_nt: TGTGCCAGCAGCGGTCGGACTAGCGGGAGAGTTAGGAGCACCGGGGAGCTGTTTTTT

d_call: NA
j_call: TRBJ1-2
v_call: TRBV7-2
clone_size: NA
cdr3_aa: CASSLGVWEFNYGYTF
cdr3_nt: TGTGCCAGCAGCTTAGGGGTTTGGGAGTTTAACTATGGCTACACCTTC

d_call: TRBD1
j_call: TRBJ2-7
v_call: TRBV6-5
clone_size: NA
cdr3_aa: CASRRQGLYEQYF
cdr3_nt: TGTGCCAGCAGAAGACAGGGGCTCTACGAGCAGTACTTC

d_call: NA
j_call: TRBJ1-1
v_call: TRBV19
clone_size: NA
cdr3_aa: CASSTQGNTEAFF
cdr3_nt: TGTGCCAGTAGTACACAGGGGAACACTGAAGCTTTCTTT

d_call: TRBD2
j_call: TRBJ2-5
v_call: TRBV28
clone_size: NA
cdr3_aa: CASSPQGGSDETQYF
cdr3_nt: TGTGCCAGCAGTCCCCAGGGCGGGAGTGACGAGACCCAGTACTTC

d_call: NA
j_call: TRBJ2-7
v_call: TRBV27
clone_size: NA
cdr3_aa: CASRSRGQTYEQYF
cdr3_nt: TGTGCCAGCAGAAGCCGGGGACAAACATACGAGCAGTACTTC

d_call: TRBD2
j_call: TRBJ2-7
v_call: TRBV28
clone_size: NA
cdr3_aa: CASSFLEGAGRGEGQYF
cdr3_nt: TGTGCCAGCAGTTTCTTGGAGGGAGCGGGCCGGGGGGAGGGGCAGTACTTC

d_call: NA
j_call: TRBJ1-2
v_call: TRBV29-1
clone_size: NA
cdr3_aa: CSVFGGDGYTF
cdr3_nt: TGCAGCGTTTTTGGGGGGGATGGCTACACCTTC

d_call: NA
j_call: TRBJ1-3
v_call: TRBV19
clone_size: NA
cdr3_aa: CASSTRSAGNTIYF
cdr3_nt: TGTGCCAGTAGTACCCGCTCAGCTGGAAACACCATATATTTT

d_call: TRBD1
j_call: TRBJ1-6
v_call: TRBV2
clone_size: NA
cdr3_aa: CASSRTGSSPLHF
cdr3_nt: TGTGCCAGCAGCAGGACAGGTTCTTCACCCCTCCACTTT

d_call: NA
j_call: TRBJ2-2
v_call: TRBV5-5
clone_size: NA
cdr3_aa: CASSSGPNTGELFF
cdr3_nt: TGTGCCAGCAGCTCGGGTCCAAACACCGGGGAGCTGTTTTTT

d_call: NA
j_call: TRBJ1-3
v_call: TRBV28
clone_size: once
cdr3_aa: CASRSGGSGNTIYF
cdr3_nt: TGTGCCAGCAGATCCGGGGGGTCTGGAAACACCATATATTTT

d_call: NA
j_call: TRBJ2-1
v_call: TRBV2
clone_size: NA
cdr3_aa: CASSQLGPNEQFF
cdr3_nt: TGTGCCAGCAGTCAACTAGGACCCAATGAGCAGTTCTTC

d_call: TRBD2
j_call: TRBJ2-5
v_call: TRBV10-3
clone_size: NA
cdr3_aa: CAISESPSGRPQETQYF
cdr3_nt: TGTGCCATCAGTGAGTCGCCTAGCGGGAGACCCCAGGAGACCCAGTACTTC

d_call: TRBD2
j_call: TRBJ2-1
v_call: TRBV29-1
clone_size: once
cdr3_aa: CSVLVAGVEQFF
cdr3_nt: TGCAGCGTTTTAGTAGCGGGAGTTGAGCAGTTCTTC

d_call: NA
j_call: TRBJ1-3
v_call: TRBV7-2
clone_size: NA
cdr3_aa: CASSLAPTSGNTIYF
cdr3_nt: TGTGCCAGCAGCTTAGCCCCGACTTCTGGAAACACCATATATTTT

d_call: TRBD1
j_call: TRBJ2-3
v_call: TRBV6-1
clone_size: NA
cdr3_aa: CASSAPVGQGRDTQYF
cdr3_nt: TGTGCCAGCAGTGCCCCCGTGGGACAGGGGAGAGATACGCAGTATTTT

d_call: TRBD1
j_call: TRBJ2-3
v_call: TRBV11-3
clone_size: NA
cdr3_aa: CASSGPRQGPQYF
cdr3_nt: TGTGCCAGCAGCGGACCAAGACAGGGTCCGCAGTATTTT

d_call: NA
j_call: TRBJ2-1
v_call: TRBV3-1/TRBV3-2
clone_size: NA
cdr3_aa: CASSQDRNNEQFF
cdr3_nt: TGTGCCAGCAGCCAAGACAGGAACAATGAGCAGTTCTTC